The rows below give T cell receptor beta chains drawn from one sample of a study of OX40 agonist ivuxolimab in advanced cancers. Data came from immunoSEQ multiplex PCR; TCRdb stores just in-frame clones and leaves some out. The profile shows about 37,000 clones, about 78% of them singletons. Specimen: CD4+ or CD8+ T cells sorted from blood, collected in a trial of the OX40 agonist ivuxolimab. Receptors were obtained from an adult with an advanced solid tumor such as melanoma, head and neck, liver or kidney cancer. Both conserved end residues are part of each CDR3. A D gene is named only where the DNA matches it firmly. Clone size is not always given. Where it is, it says once, few, many or a class for expanded clones.

D: TRBD1; size: -; J: TRBJ2-1; V: TRBV29-1; CDR3: CSVRLSGTEEFF; DNA: TGCAGCGTTCGCCTCTCCGGGACAGAAGAGTTCTTC
D: TRBD2; size: -; J: TRBJ2-7; V: TRBV27; CDR3: CASSSATSGTSLMEEQYF; DNA: TGTGCCAGCAGTTCCGCGACTAGCGGGACCTCTTTAATGGAAGAGCAGTACTTC
D: -; size: few; J: TRBJ2-7; V: TRBV7-2; CDR3: CASTHYGSGAYEQYF; DNA: TGTGCCAGCACCCATTACGGTAGCGGTGCCTACGAGCAGTACTTC
D: -; size: -; J: TRBJ1-1; V: TRBV4-3; CDR3: CASSQVRGAPEAFF; DNA: TGCGCCAGCAGCCAAGTACGCGGGGCCCCTGAAGCTTTCTTT
D: -; size: once; J: TRBJ2-7; V: TRBV4-1; CDR3: CASSQGDSYEQYF; DNA: TGCGCCAGCAGCCAAGGGGACTCCTACGAGCAGTACTTC
D: -; size: -; J: TRBJ1-1; V: TRBV19; CDR3: CASSQVPVTDTEAFF; DNA: TGTGCCAGTAGCCAGGTTCCAGTGACGGACACTGAAGCTTTCTTT
D: -; size: -; J: TRBJ2-7; V: TRBV7-3; CDR3: CASSSGTDLDF; DNA: TGTGCCAGCAGCTCGGGAACAGACTTGGACTTC
D: TRBD1; size: -; J: TRBJ1-3; V: TRBV5-6; CDR3: CASNRGQGLSGNTIYF; DNA: TGTGCCAGCAACAGGGGACAGGGTCTCTCTGGAAACACCATATATTTT
D: TRBD2; size: -; J: TRBJ2-2; V: TRBV28; CDR3: CASSTYSVVSLAGMTGELFF; DNA: TGTGCCAGCAGTACCTACAGTGTAGTGTCACTAGCGGGGATGACCGGGGAGCTGTTTTTT
D: -; size: -; J: TRBJ2-2; V: TRBV9; CDR3: CASSVAGSPGELFF; DNA: TGTGCCAGCAGCGTAGCCGGGAGCCCCGGGGAGCTGTTTTTT
D: -; size: -; J: TRBJ1-5; V: TRBV7-9; CDR3: CASSLGQAGAYSNQPQHF; DNA: TGTGCCAGCAGCTTAGGTCAGGCCGGGGCTTATAGCAATCAGCCCCAGCATTTT
D: -; size: -; J: TRBJ1-5; V: TRBV19; CDR3: CASSMRADSNQPQHF; DNA: TGTGCCAGTAGTATGCGCGCAGATAGCAATCAGCCCCAGCATTTT
D: TRBD1; size: once; J: TRBJ1-5; V: TRBV27; CDR3: CASSLTGFSNQPQHF; DNA: TGTGCCAGCAGTCTGACAGGGTTTAGCAATCAGCCCCAGCATTTT
D: TRBD1; size: -; J: TRBJ1-1; V: TRBV4-3; CDR3: CASSQSSGGVNTEAFF; DNA: TGCGCCAGCAGCCAATCCTCAGGGGGCGTGAACACTGAAGCTTTCTTT
D: -; size: -; J: TRBJ1-2; V: TRBV7-8; CDR3: CASSLSGSGYGYTF; DNA: TGTGCCAGCAGCTTATCGGGTTCTGGCTATGGCTACACCTTC
D: -; size: -; J: TRBJ2-3; V: TRBV5-1; CDR3: CASSSGTVSTDTQYF; DNA: TGCGCCAGCAGCTCGGGGACCGTTAGCACAGATACGCAGTATTTT
D: -; size: -; J: TRBJ1-1; V: TRBV7-8; CDR3: CASSLEDGGTEAFF; DNA: TGTGCCAGCAGCTTAGAAGACGGGGGTACTGAAGCTTTCTTT
D: TRBD1; size: -; J: TRBJ1-1; V: TRBV7-6; CDR3: CASSPTGVLNTEAFF; DNA: TGTGCCAGCAGCCCCACAGGGGTTTTAAACACTGAAGCTTTCTTT
D: -; size: -; J: TRBJ2-5; V: TRBV7-7; CDR3: CASSSDGETQYF; DNA: TGTGCTAGCAGCTCGGACGGGGAGACCCAGTACTTC
D: -; size: -; J: TRBJ1-2; V: TRBV11-2; CDR3: CASSRGSPSYGYTF; DNA: TGTGCCAGCAGCCGAGGCAGTCCCAGCTATGGCTACACCTTC
D: TRBD1; size: -; J: TRBJ2-1; V: TRBV5-8; CDR3: CASSRQGGSYNEQFF; DNA: TGTGCCAGCAGCCGACAGGGGGGCTCCTACAATGAGCAGTTCTTC
D: TRBD1; size: -; J: TRBJ1-5; V: TRBV10-3; CDR3: CAISGQGDNQPQHF; DNA: TGTGCCATCAGTGGACAGGGGGACAATCAGCCCCAGCATTTT
D: TRBD2; size: -; J: TRBJ2-3; V: TRBV7-9; CDR3: CASSLVSGGVDTQYF; DNA: TGTGCCAGCAGCTTAGTCTCGGGGGGAGTAGATACGCAGTATTTT
D: -; size: few; J: TRBJ2-7; V: TRBV11-2; CDR3: CASSHTNTNYEQYF; DNA: TGTGCCAGCAGCCACACAAACACCAACTACGAGCAGTACTTC
D: TRBD2; size: few; J: TRBJ2-5; V: TRBV5-6; CDR3: CASSLDTSGAQETQYF; DNA: TGTGCCAGCAGCTTGGATACTAGCGGGGCACAAGAGACCCAGTACTTC
D: TRBD2; size: -; J: TRBJ2-1; V: TRBV2; CDR3: CASGGTSGFSYNEQFF; DNA: TGTGCCAGCGGGGGGACTAGCGGGTTCTCCTACAATGAGCAGTTCTTC
D: -; size: -; J: TRBJ1-1; V: TRBV27; CDR3: CASSLWGLSEAFF; DNA: TGTGCCAGCAGTTTATGGGGTTTGTCCGAAGCTTTCTTT